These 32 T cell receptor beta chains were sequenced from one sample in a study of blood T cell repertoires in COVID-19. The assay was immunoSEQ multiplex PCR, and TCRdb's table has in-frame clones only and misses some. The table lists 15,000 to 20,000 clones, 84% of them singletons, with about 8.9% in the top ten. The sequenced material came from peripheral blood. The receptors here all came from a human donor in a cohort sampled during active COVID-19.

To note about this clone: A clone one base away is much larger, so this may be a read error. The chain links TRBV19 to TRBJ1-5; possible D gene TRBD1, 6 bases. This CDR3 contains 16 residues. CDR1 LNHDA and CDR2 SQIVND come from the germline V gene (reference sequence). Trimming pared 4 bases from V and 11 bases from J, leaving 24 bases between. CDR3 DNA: TGTGCCAGTAGTAAATACTCATCAGGGGCTGCCGAGTCCCAGCATTTT. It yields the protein CASSKYSSGAAESQHF. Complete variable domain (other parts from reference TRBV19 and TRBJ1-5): DGGITQSPKYLFRKEGQNVTLSCEQNLNHDAMYWYRQDPGQGLRLIYYSQIVNDFQKGDIAEGYSVSREKKESFPLTVTSAQKNPTAFYLCASSKYSSGAAESQHFGDGTRLSIL.

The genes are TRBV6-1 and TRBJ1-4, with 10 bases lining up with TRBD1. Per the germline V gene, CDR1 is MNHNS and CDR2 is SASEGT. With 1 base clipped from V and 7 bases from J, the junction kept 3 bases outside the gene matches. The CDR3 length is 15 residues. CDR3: CASSEGQGAFEKLFF. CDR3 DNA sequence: TGTGCCAGCAGTGAAGGACAGGGGGCTTTTGAAAAACTGTTTTTT.

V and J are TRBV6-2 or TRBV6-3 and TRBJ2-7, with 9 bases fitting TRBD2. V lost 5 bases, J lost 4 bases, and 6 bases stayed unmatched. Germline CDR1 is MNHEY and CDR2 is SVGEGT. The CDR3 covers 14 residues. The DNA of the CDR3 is TGTGCCAGCAGTCGACTAGCGGACCTTTACGAGCAGTACTTC. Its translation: CASSRLADLYEQYF.

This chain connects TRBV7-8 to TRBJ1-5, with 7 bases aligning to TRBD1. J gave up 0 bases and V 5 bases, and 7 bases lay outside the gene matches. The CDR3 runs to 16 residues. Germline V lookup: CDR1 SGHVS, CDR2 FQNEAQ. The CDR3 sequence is CASSPRTGNSNQPQHF. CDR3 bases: TGTGCCAGCAGCCCAAGGACAGGAAATAGCAATCAGCCCCAGCATTTT.

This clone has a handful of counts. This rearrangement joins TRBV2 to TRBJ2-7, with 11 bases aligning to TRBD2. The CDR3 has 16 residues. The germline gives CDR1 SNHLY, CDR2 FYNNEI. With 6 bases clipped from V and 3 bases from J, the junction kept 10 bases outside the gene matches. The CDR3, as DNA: TGTGCCAGCAGGAGGGGGTCTAGCGGGAGGAGCTACGAGCAGTACTTC. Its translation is CASRRGSSGRSYEQYF. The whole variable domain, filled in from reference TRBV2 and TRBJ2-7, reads EPEVTQTPSHQVTQMGQEVILRCVPISNHLYFYWYRQILGQKVEFLVSFYNNEISEKSEIFDDQFSVERPDGSNFTLKIRSTKLEDSAMYFCASRRGSSGRSYEQYFGPGTRLTVT.

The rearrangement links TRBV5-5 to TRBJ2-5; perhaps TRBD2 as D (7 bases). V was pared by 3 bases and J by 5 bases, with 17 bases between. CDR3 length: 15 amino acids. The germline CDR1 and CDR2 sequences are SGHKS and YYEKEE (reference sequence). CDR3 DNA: TGTGCCAGCAGCTCTCGGGGGGCGCTTGGTGAGACCCAGTACTTC. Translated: CASSSRGALGETQYF. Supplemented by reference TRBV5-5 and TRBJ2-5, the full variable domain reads DAGVTQSPTHLIKTRGQQVTLRCSPISGHKSVSWYQQVLGQGPQFIFQYYEKEERGRGNFPDRFSARQFPNYSSELNVNALLLGDSALYLCASSSRGALGETQYFGPGTRLLVL.

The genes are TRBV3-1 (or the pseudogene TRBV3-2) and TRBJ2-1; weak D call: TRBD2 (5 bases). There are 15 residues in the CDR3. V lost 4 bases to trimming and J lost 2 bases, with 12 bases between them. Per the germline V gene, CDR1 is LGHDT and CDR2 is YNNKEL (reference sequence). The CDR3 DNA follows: TGTGCCAGCAGCCTCGGGGTTTGGGCCTACAATGAGCAGTTCTTC. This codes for CASSLGVWAYNEQFF.

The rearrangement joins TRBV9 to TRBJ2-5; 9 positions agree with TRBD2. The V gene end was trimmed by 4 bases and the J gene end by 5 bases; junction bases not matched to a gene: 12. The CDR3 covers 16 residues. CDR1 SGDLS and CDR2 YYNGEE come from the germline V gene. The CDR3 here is CASSPGAAGGWETQYF. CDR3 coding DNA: TGTGCCAGCAGCCCGGGGGCCGCGGGAGGGTGGGAGACCCAGTACTTC. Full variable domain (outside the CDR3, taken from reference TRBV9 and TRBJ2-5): DSGVTQTPKHLITATGQRVTLRCSPRSGDLSVYWYQQSLDQGLQFLIQYYNGEERAKGNILERFSAQQFPDLHSELNLSSLELGDSALYFCASSPGAAGGWETQYFGPGTRLLVL.

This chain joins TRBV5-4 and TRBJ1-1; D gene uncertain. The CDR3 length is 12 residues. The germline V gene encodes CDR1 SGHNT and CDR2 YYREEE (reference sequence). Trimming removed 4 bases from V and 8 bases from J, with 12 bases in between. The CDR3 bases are TGTGCCAGCAGCGTACAACCCCTCGAAGCTTTCTTT. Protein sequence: CASSVQPLEAFF.

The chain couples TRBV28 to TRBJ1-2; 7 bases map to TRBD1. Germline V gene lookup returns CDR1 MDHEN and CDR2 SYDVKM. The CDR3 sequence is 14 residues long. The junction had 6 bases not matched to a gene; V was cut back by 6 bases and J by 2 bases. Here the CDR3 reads CASRRTGANYGYTF. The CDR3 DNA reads TGTGCCAGCAGGCGGACAGGAGCAAACTATGGCTACACCTTC.

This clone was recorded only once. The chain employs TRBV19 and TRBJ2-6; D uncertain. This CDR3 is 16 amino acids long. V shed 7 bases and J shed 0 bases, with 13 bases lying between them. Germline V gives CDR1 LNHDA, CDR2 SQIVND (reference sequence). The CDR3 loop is CASNDFPRSGANVLTF. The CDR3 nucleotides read TGTGCCAGTAACGACTTCCCTCGCTCTGGGGCCAACGTCCTGACTTTC.

The CDR3, as DNA: TGTGCCAGCAGCTTCGAAGCGGGGGATAACACAGATACGCAGTATTTT. This sequence encodes CASSFEAGDNTDTQYF. The chain employs TRBV11-2 and TRBJ2-3, with 8 bases matching TRBD2. V lost 3 bases to trimming and J lost 2 bases; unmatched junction nucleotides: 7. The CDR3 is made up of 16 amino acids. From germline, CDR1 is SGHAT and CDR2 FQNNGV.

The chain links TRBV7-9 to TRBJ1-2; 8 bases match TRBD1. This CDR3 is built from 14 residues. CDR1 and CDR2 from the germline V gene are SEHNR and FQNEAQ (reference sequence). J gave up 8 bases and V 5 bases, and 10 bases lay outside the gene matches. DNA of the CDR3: TGTGCCAGCAGCCACCGGGACAGGACTGGAGGCTACACCTTC. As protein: CASSHRDRTGGYTF. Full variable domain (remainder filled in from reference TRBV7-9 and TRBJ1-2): DTGVSQNPRHKITKRGQNVTFRCDPISEHNRLYWYRQTLGQGPEFLTYFQNEAQLEKSRLLSDRFSAERPKGSFSTLEIQRTEQGDSAMYLCASSHRDRTGGYTFGSGTRLTVV.

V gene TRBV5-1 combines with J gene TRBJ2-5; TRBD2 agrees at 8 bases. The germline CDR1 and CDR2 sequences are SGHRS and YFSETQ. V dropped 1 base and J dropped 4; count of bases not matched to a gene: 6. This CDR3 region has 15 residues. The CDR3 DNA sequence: TGCGCCAGCAGCTTGCAAAAGACTAGCGCAGAGACCCAGTACTTC. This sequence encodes CASSLQKTSAETQYF.

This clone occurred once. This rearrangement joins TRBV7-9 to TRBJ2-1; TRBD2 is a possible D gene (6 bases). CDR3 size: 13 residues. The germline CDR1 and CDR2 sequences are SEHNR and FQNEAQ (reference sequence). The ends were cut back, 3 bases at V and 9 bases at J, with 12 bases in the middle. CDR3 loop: CASSFGGVGEQFF. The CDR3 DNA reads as TGTGCCAGCAGCTTTGGCGGGGTCGGTGAGCAGTTCTTC. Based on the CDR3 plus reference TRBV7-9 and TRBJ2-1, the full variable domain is DTGVSQNPRHKITKRGQNVTFRCDPISEHNRLYWYRQTLGQGPEFLTYFQNEAQLEKSRLLSDRFSAERPKGSFSTLEIQRTEQGDSAMYLCASSFGGVGEQFFGPGTRLTVL.

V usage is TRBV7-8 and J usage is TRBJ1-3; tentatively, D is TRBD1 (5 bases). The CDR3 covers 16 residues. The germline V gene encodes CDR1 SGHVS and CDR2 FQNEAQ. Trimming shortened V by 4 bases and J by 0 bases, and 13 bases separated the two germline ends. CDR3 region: CASSYLPGGSGNTIYF. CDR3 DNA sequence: TGTGCCAGCAGCTACCTTCCGGGGGGCTCTGGAAACACCATATATTTT.

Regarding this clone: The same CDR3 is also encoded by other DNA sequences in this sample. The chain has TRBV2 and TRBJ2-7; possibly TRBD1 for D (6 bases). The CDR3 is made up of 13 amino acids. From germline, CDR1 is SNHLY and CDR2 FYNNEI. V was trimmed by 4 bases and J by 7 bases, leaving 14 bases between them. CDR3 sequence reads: CASSVEGQGEQYF. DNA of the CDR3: TGTGCCAGCAGTGTAGAAGGTCAGGGGGAGCAGTACTTC.

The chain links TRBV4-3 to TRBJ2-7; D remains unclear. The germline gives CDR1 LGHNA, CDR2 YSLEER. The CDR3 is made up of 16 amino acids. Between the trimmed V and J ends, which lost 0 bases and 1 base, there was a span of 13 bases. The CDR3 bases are TGCGCCAGCAGCCAAGATTGGAGCAGTAAATCCTACGAGCAGTACTTC. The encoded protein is CASSQDWSSKSYEQYF.

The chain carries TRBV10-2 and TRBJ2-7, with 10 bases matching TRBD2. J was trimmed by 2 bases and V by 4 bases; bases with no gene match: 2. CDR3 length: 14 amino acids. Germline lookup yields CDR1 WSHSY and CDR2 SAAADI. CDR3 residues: CASSATSGTYEQYF. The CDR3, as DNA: TGCGCCAGCAGTGCAACTAGCGGGACCTACGAGCAGTACTTC.

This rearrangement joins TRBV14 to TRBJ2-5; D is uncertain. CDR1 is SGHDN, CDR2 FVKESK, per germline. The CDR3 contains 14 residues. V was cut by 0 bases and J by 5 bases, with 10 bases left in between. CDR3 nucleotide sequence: TGTGCCAGCAGCCAAGAGTTTCGTCCGGAGACCCAGTACTTC. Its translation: CASSQEFRPETQYF.

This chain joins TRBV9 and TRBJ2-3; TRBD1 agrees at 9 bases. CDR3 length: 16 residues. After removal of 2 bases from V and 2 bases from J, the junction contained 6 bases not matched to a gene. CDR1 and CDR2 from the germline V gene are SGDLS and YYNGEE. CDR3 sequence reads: CASSVRDRAFTDTQYF. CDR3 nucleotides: TGTGCCAGCAGCGTCCGGGACAGGGCTTTCACAGATACGCAGTATTTT.

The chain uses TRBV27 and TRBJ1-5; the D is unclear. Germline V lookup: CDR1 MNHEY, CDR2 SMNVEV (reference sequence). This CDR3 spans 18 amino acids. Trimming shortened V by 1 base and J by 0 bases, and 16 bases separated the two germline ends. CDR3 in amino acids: CASSLYDPQVFSNQPQHF. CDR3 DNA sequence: TGTGCCAGCAGTTTATATGATCCTCAGGTCTTTAGCAATCAGCCCCAGCATTTT.

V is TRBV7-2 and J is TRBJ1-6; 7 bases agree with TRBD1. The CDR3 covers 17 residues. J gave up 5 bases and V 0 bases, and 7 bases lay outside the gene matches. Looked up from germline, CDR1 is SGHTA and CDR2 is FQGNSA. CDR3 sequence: CASSLAFDRVHNSPLHF. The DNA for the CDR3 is TGTGCCAGCAGCTTAGCCTTCGACAGGGTCCATAATTCACCCCTCCACTTT. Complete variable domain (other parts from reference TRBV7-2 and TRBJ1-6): GAGVSQSPSNKVTEKGKDVELRCDPISGHTALYWYRQSLGQGLEFLIYFQGNSAPDKSGLPSDRFSAERTGGSVSTLTIQRTQQEDSAVYLCASSLAFDRVHNSPLHFGNGTRLTVT.

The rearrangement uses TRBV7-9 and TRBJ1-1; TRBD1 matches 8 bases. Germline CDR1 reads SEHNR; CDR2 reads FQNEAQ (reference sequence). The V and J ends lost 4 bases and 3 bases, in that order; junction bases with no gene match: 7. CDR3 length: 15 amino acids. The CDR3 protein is CASSSDTGGDTEAFF. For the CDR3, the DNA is TGTGCCAGCAGCTCAGACACAGGGGGGGACACTGAAGCTTTCTTT.

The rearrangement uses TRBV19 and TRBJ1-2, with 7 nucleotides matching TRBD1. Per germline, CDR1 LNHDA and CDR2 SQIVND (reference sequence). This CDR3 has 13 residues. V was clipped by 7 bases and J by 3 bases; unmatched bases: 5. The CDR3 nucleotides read TGTGCCAGTAACCCTGACAGGGACTATGGCTACACCTTC. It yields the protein CASNPDRDYGYTF.

CDR3 nucleotides: TGTGCCAGCAGTGACTCTTCAGCGGGGGATGGCAATGAGCAGTTCTTC. The encoded protein is CASSDSSAGDGNEQFF. The genes are TRBV6-4 and TRBJ2-1; TRBD2 matches at 8 bases. Per germline, CDR1 MRHNA and CDR2 SNTAGT. Unmatched junction bases numbered 7, after V lost 0 bases and J lost 6 bases. The CDR3 is 16 amino acids.

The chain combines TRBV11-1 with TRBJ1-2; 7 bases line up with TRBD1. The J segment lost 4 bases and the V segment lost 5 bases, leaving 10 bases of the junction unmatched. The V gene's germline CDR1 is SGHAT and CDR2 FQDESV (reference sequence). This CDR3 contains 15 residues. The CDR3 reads CASSPRDREGYGYTF. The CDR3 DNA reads TGTGCCAGCAGCCCAAGAGACAGGGAAGGCTATGGCTACACCTTC.

The CDR3 nucleotides are TGTGCCATCAACAGGGTTGGCAATGAGCAGTTCTTC. This translates into CAINRVGNEQFF. This rearrangement joins TRBV7-9 to TRBJ2-1; tentative D call: TRBD1 (6 bases). Trimming removed 10 bases at V and 6 bases at J, with 13 bases between. The germline V gene has CDR1 SEHNR and CDR2 FQNEAQ (reference sequence). This CDR3 is 12 amino acids long.

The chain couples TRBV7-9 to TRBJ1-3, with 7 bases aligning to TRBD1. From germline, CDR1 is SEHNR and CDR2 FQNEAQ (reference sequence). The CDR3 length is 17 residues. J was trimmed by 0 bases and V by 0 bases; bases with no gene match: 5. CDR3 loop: CASSLAGQRLSGNTIYF. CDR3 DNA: TGTGCCAGCAGCTTAGCGGGACAGCGCCTCTCTGGAAACACCATATATTTT.

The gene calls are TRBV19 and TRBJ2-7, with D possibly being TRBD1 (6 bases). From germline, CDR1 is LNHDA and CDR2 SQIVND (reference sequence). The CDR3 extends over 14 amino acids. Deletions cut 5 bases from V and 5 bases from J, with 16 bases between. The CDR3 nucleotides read TGTGCCAGTAGTCCCCTACAGGGCTCTGACGAGCAGTACTTC. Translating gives CASSPLQGSDEQYF.

Written as DNA, the CDR3 is TGTGCCAGCAGGCCCGATAGCGGGAGGGCCCATGAGCAGTTCTTC. This sequence encodes CASRPDSGRAHEQFF. The V call is TRBV6-4, the J call TRBJ2-1; 11 positions agree with TRBD2. CDR1 and CDR2 from the germline V gene are MRHNA and SNTAGT. J lost 8 bases, V lost 6 bases, and 9 bases had no gene match. The CDR3 has 15 residues.

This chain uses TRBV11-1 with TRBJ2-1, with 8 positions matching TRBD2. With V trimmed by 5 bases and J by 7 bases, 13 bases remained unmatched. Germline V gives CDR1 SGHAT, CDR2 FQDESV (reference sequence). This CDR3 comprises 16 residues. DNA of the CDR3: TGTGCCAGCAGCCTAGTACGGGGGGGCCGGGAGAATGAGCAGTTCTTC. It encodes CASSLVRGGRENEQFF.